Listed below are T cell receptor beta chains from one sample, sequenced in a study of blood T cell repertoires in COVID-19. The repertoire was sequenced with immunoSEQ multiplex PCR; TCRdb's copy has only in-frame clones and lacks some. The sample includes approximately 33,000 clones, roughly 87% seen only once; the top ten take approximately 7.9%. Material for sequencing was peripheral blood. These receptors came from a man in his 60s with COVID-19, enrolled during active disease. Each CDR3 is given with its conserved first and last residue. The D gene is left open where the match is weak. Clone sizes are given selectively: once, few, many, or a class where the clone is expanded.

j_call d_call cdr3_length clone_size v_call cdr3_nt cdr3_aa
TRBJ1-6 . 15 . TRBV7-8 TGTGCCAGCAGCTTAGCCGGGACTGCTAATTCACCCCTCCACTTT CASSLAGTANSPLHF
TRBJ1-1 . 14 . TRBV2 TGTGCCAGCAGTGATGGGCAGGGGAACACTGAAGCTTTCTTT CASSDGQGNTEAFF
TRBJ2-2 TRBD2 15 . TRBV5-4 TGTGCCAGCAGAGAGGGACTAGAGAACACCGGGGAGCTGTTTTTT CASREGLENTGELFF
TRBJ1-5 . 15 . TRBV5-4 TGTGCCAGCAGCTCAAGGGGGAGTTCGGATCAGCCCCAGCATTTT CASSSRGSSDQPQHF
TRBJ2-7 . 13 . TRBV10-3 TGTGCCATCAGTACGGGAGAAATGGAGAAGCAGTACTTC CAISTGEMEKQYF
TRBJ2-7 . 14 . TRBV19 TGTGCCAGTAGTCGCCGACAGGACTCCTACGAGCAGTACTTC CASSRRQDSYEQYF
TRBJ2-7 TRBD2 15 . TRBV6-1 TGTGCCAGCAGTGAAGGGGGAGCGGGAGGTGGCGAGCAGTACTTC CASSEGGAGGGEQYF
TRBJ1-1 . 13 . TRBV6-5 TGTGCCAGCGAGGGCCGGAGGGACACTGAAGCTTTCTTT CASEGRRDTEAFF
TRBJ2-1 . 13 . TRBV15 TGTGCCACCAGTCAGGGAAGCAACAATGAGCAGTTCTTC CATSQGSNNEQFF
TRBJ2-7 TRBD2 16 medium-sized TRBV4-2 TGTGCCAGCAGCCAAGAGGTGGGACTACCTACCTACGAGCAGTACTTC CASSQEVGLPTYEQYF
TRBJ2-1 . 14 . TRBV27 TGTGCCAGCAGTTTAAAAGCGGCATACAATGAGCAGTTCTTC CASSLKAAYNEQFF
TRBJ2-1 . 14 . TRBV29-1 TGCAGCGTTGAAACAGGGATTTCCTACAATGAGCAGTTCTTC CSVETGISYNEQFF
TRBJ2-5 TRBD2 15 . TRBV24-1 TGTGCCACCAGCAAAGCGGGGCTGGTCCAAGAGACCCAGTACTTC CATSKAGLVQETQYF
TRBJ2-1 . 15 . TRBV27 TGTGCCACCTTAGCGGTCGCACAGGCAGCCAATGAGCAGTTCTTC CATLAVAQAANEQFF
TRBJ2-1 . 14 once TRBV27 TGTGCCAGCAGTTTGGGTCTAGCATTCAATGAGCAGTTCTTC CASSLGLAFNEQFF
TRBJ2-3 TRBD2 17 . TRBV19 TGTGCCAGTAGTATAGTAGTGGGCGGGAGAGGAGCAGATACGCAGTATTTT CASSIVVGGRGADTQYF
TRBJ2-7 TRBD1 17 . TRBV27 TGTGCCAGCAGTCAAACCGTAGGGGACAGGGGTTCGGGAGAGCAGTACTTC CASSQTVGDRGSGEQYF
TRBJ1-4 . 15 . TRBV3-1/TRBV3-2 TGTGCCAGCAGCCCAGGGCTTCGCAACGGGGAAAAACTGTTTTTT CASSPGLRNGEKLFF
TRBJ2-7 TRBD1 15 . TRBV2 TGTGCCAGCAGCGACAGGGGGCTTAAAACCTACGAGCAGTACTTC CASSDRGLKTYEQYF
TRBJ2-5 TRBD1 15 . TRBV3-1/TRBV3-2 TGTGCCAGCAGCGACAGGGGGGTTCTGTCGGAGACCCAGTACTTC CASSDRGVLSETQYF
TRBJ2-1 . 15 . TRBV5-1 TGCGCCAGCAGCGCCGGGACTGGGTCCTACAATGAGCAGTTCTTC CASSAGTGSYNEQFF
TRBJ1-5 . 13 . TRBV2 TGTGCCAGCAGTGACAGGTCCAATCAGCCCCAGCATTTT CASSDRSNQPQHF
TRBJ1-5 . 15 . TRBV7-3 TGTGCCAGCAGCTCTAGGGTTGAGGGAAATCAGCCCCAGCATTTT CASSSRVEGNQPQHF
TRBJ1-2 TRBD1 14 . TRBV27 TGTGCCAGCAGGGGGACAGGGGGCAACTATGGCTACACCTTC CASRGTGGNYGYTF
TRBJ2-7 . 15 . TRBV6-5 TGTGCCAGCAGAGGGGGTCAGGGAGGGAAGTACGAGCAGTACTTC CASRGGQGGKYEQYF
TRBJ1-2 TRBD1 15 . TRBV6-6 TGTGCCAGCAGTTACTCGATCGGACAGGGGTATGGCTACACCTTC CASSYSIGQGYGYTF
TRBJ2-1 TRBD2 17 . TRBV30 TGTGCCTGGAGTGTAAAGTGGGGTAGCGGGAGAAGCGATGAGCAGTTCTTC CAWSVKWGSGRSDEQFF
TRBJ1-6 TRBD1 15 once TRBV19 TGTACCAGTAAACCGGGACAGGGGACGAATTCACCCCTCCACTTT CTSKPGQGTNSPLHF
TRBJ1-1 . 15 once TRBV4-1 TGCGCCAGCAGCCAAGATCTTCCCCCGAACACTGAAGCTTTCTTT CASSQDLPPNTEAFF
TRBJ1-2 TRBD1 15 . TRBV6-5 TGTGCCAGCAGGGGGACAGCGCGTGGGGACTATGGCTACACCTTC CASRGTARGDYGYTF
TRBJ2-1 TRBD2 15 few TRBV6-5 TGTGCCAGCAGTTACCCGGGGACTAGCGTTAATGAGCAGTTCTTC CASSYPGTSVNEQFF
TRBJ2-1 TRBD2 15 . TRBV20-1 TGCAGTGCTAGTGAGACTAGCATGGGCTACAATGAGCAGTTCTTC CSASETSMGYNEQFF
TRBJ1-5 TRBD1 13 . TRBV2 TGTGCCAGCAGCACAGGGGCGAATCAGCCCCAGCATTTT CASSTGANQPQHF
TRBJ2-5 TRBD1 16 . TRBV7-9 TGTGCCAGCAGCCCCGGAGCTCGGGACAGGGAGGGGACCCAGTACTTC CASSPGARDREGTQYF
TRBJ2-7 . 11 . TRBV12-3/TRBV12-4 TGTGCCAGCAGCCACAATTACGAGCAGTACTTC CASSHNYEQYF
TRBJ1-2 . 13 . TRBV12-3/TRBV12-4 TGTGCCAGCAGCCCTTCGGGGGGGTATGGCTACACCTTC CASSPSGGYGYTF
TRBJ2-1 TRBD2 18 once TRBV23-1 TGCGCCAGCAGTCATGGACTAGCCCCCCCGGGCACCTACAATGAGCAGTTCTTC CASSHGLAPPGTYNEQFF
TRBJ2-7 . 15 . TRBV14 TGTGCCAGCAGCCAGGTTAGGGGGATCTCCTACGAGCAGTACTTC CASSQVRGISYEQYF
TRBJ2-3 TRBD2 14 . TRBV29-1 TGCAGCGTTACGGGACTAGGGAGCACAGATACGCAGTATTTT CSVTGLGSTDTQYF
TRBJ1-6 . 15 . TRBV4-1 TGCGCCAGCAGCCAAACAGACAGGTTGGCTTCACCCCTCCACTTT CASSQTDRLASPLHF
TRBJ2-1 TRBD2 16 . TRBV24-1 TGTGCCACCAGTGATTCCGGACTAGCAAACGACAGTGAGCAGTTCTTC CATSDSGLANDSEQFF
TRBJ1-2 TRBD1 17 once TRBV15 TGTGCCACCAGCAGAGATCATTCGGGACAGACTAACTATGGCTACACCTTC CATSRDHSGQTNYGYTF
TRBJ1-2 TRBD1 13 . TRBV3-1/TRBV3-2 TGTGCCAGCAGCTCACAGGGGGCGGGTGGCTACACCTTC CASSSQGAGGYTF
TRBJ1-2 . 13 . TRBV19 TGTGCCAGTAGTTCTCTCCCGGGTGGTGGCTACACCTTC CASSSLPGGGYTF
TRBJ1-1 . 16 few TRBV10-1 TGCGCCAGCAGTGAGTCTGGGGCGGCGGGAAGGACTGAAGCTTTCTTT CASSESGAAGRTEAFF
TRBJ1-5 TRBD1 14 . TRBV2 TGTGCCAGCAGAGCATCAGGGGGAAATCAGCCCCAGCATTTT CASRASGGNQPQHF
TRBJ1-6 . 16 . TRBV19 TGTGCCAGTAGTATTGACAGCCAGGGGACTAATTCACCCCTCCACTTT CASSIDSQGTNSPLHF
TRBJ2-7 TRBD2 13 . TRBV29-1 TGCAGCGTACTAGCGGGAGGCTCCTACGAGCAGTACTTC CSVLAGGSYEQYF
TRBJ2-3 TRBD1 15 . TRBV18 TGTGCCAGCTCAACGGGACAGGTCTTGACAGATACGCAGTATTTT CASSTGQVLTDTQYF
TRBJ1-4 . 15 . TRBV11-2 TGTGCCAGCAGCTTAACCTGGGCAGGGGATGAAAAACTGTTTTTT CASSLTWAGDEKLFF
TRBJ1-4 . 15 . TRBV2 TGTGCCAGCAGCGCTGACAGAGCAACTAATGAAAAACTGTTTTTT CASSADRATNEKLFF
TRBJ2-2 . 12 . TRBV28 TGTGCCAGCAGTTTGAGCACCGGGGAGCTGTTTTTT CASSLSTGELFF
TRBJ2-1 TRBD2 20 . TRBV4-1 TGCGCCAGCAGCCAAGAGTCTCCACCGGTACTAGCGGGAATGGGCAATGAGCAGTTCTTC CASSQESPPVLAGMGNEQFF
TRBJ2-7 TRBD1 15 . TRBV11-2 TGTGCCAGCAGCCAAGACAGGGGCCTCACCTACGAGCAGTACTTC CASSQDRGLTYEQYF